This T cell receptor beta chain appears in the sequencing data of a study of blood T cell repertoires in COVID-19. Deletions cut 4 bases from V and 3 bases from J, with 16 bases between. This CDR3 is 15 amino acids long. From germline, CDR1 is LGHNA and CDR2 YNFKEQ. Per the study methods: Quantification of nucleated cells was approximated via reference gene primer amplification. Method: immunoSEQ multiplex PCR; TCRdb's copy keeps in-frame clones and lacks some. D and trimming come from the DNA, and the V and J calls and clone size come from that table. Altogether some 250,000 clones are present, about four fifths being singletons, with the ten largest covering approximately 8.6%.

Sequencing was performed on peripheral blood. The receptor was isolated from a man aged 40-50 years with active or convalescent COVID-19. This chain links TRBV4-2 with TRBJ2-7; possibly TRBD2 for D (6 bases). The CDR3 loop reads CASSLQWDSYYEQYF. In nucleotides, the CDR3 is TGTGCCAGCAGCCTTCAATGGGACTCCTACTACGAGCAGTACTTC.